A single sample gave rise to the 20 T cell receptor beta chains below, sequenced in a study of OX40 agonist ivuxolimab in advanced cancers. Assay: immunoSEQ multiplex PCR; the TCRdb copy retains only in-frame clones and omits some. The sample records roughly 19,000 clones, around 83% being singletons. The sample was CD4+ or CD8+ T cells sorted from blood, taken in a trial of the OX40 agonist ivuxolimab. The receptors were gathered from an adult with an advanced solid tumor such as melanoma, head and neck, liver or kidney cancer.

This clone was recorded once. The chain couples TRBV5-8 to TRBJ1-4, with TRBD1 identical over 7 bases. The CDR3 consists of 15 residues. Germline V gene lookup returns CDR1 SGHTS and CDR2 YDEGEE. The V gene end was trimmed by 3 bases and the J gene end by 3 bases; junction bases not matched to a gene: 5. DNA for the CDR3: TGTGCCAGCAGCTCGGGGACAGAATCTAATGAAAAACTGTTTTTT. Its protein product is CASSSGTESNEKLFF.

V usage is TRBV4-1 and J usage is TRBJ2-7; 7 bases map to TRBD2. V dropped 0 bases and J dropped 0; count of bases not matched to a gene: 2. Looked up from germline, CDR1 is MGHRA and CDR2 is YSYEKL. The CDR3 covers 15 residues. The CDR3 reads CASSQDRGSSYEQYF. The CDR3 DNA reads TGCGCCAGCAGCCAAGATCGCGGGAGCTCCTACGAGCAGTACTTC.

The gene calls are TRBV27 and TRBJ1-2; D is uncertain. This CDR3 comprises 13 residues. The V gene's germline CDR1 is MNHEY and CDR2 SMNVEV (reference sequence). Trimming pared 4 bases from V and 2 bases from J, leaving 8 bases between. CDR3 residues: CASSSRVNYGYTF. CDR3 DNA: TGTGCCAGCAGTTCCAGAGTGAACTATGGCTACACCTTC.

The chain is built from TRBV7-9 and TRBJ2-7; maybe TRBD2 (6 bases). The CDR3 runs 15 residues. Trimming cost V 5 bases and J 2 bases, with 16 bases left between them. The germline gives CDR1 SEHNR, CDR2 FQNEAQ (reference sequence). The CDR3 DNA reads TGTGCCAGCAGCCGATCGGGACGGGGGACCTACGAGCAGTACTTC. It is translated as CASSRSGRGTYEQYF.

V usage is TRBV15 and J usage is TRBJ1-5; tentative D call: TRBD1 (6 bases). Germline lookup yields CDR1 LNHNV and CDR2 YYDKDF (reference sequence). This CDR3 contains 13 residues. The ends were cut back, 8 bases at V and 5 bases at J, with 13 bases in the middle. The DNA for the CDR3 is TGTGCCACCTCCACACGGGGGCATCAGCCCCAGCATTTT. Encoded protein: CATSTRGHQPQHF.

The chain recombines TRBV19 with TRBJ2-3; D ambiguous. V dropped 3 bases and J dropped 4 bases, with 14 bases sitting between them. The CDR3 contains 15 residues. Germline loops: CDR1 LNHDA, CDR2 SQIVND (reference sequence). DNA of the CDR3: TGTGCCAGTAGTATCCGCTTAGCAAGGCCAGATACGCAGTATTTT. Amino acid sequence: CASSIRLARPDTQYF.

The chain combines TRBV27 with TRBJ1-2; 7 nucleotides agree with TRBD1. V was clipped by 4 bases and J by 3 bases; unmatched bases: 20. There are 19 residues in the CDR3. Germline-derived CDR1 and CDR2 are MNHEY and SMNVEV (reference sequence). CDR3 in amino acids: CASSSWLPGQRGLDYGYTF. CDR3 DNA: TGTGCCAGCAGTTCATGGCTCCCGGGACAGCGGGGACTGGACTATGGCTACACCTTC.

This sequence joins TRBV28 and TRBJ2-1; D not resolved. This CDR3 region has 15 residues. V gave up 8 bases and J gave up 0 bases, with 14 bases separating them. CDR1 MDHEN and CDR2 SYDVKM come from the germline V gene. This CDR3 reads CASGSSRSSYNEQFF. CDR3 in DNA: TGTGCCAGCGGTAGTTCGAGGAGCTCCTACAATGAGCAGTTCTTC.

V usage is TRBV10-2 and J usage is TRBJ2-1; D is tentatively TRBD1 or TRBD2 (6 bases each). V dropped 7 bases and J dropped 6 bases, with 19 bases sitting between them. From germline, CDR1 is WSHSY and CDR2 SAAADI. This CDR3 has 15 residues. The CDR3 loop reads CASTMEGGGGNEQFF. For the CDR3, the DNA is TGCGCCAGCACCATGGAGGGTGGAGGGGGCAATGAGCAGTTCTTC.

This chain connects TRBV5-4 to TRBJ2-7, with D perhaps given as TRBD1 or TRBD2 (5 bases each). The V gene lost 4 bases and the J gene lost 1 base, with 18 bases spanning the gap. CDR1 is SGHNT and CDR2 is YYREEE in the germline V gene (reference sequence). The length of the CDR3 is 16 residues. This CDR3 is CASSPRPGTSSYEQYF. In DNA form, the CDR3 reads TGTGCCAGCAGCCCCCGTCCCGGGACCTCATCCTACGAGCAGTACTTC.

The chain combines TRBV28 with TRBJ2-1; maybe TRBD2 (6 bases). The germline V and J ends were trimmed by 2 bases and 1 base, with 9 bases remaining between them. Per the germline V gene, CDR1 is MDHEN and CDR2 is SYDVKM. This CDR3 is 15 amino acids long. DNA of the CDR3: TGTGCCAGCAGTTTAGAAGGAGGGTCCTACAATGAGCAGTTCTTC. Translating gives CASSLEGGSYNEQFF.

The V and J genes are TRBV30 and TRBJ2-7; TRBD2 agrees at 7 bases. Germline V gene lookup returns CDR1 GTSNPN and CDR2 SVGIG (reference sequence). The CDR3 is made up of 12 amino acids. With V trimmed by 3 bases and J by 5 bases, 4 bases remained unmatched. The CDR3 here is CAWSATSDEQYF. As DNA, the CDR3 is TGTGCCTGGAGCGCAACTAGCGACGAGCAGTACTTC.

CDR3 nucleotide sequence: TGTGCCAGCAGTGGACCCGGGGACAATGAGCAGTTCTTC. Translating it yields CASSGPGDNEQFF. V usage is TRBV25-1 and J usage is TRBJ2-1, with D perhaps matching TRBD2 (5 bases). Deletions cut 4 bases from V and 5 bases from J, with 9 bases between. Germline-derived CDR1 and CDR2 are MGHDK and SYGVNS. CDR3 size: 13 residues.

CDR3 nucleotides: TGTGCCAGCAGCACTTACCCCGCTCCAGGGACGGGGGAGCTGTTTTTT. Translating it yields CASSTYPAPGTGELFF. This chain links TRBV7-6 with TRBJ2-2; D may match TRBD1 or TRBD2 (5 bases each). V was clipped by 5 bases and J by 8 bases, with 21 bases between them. This CDR3 has 16 residues. Germline lookup yields CDR1 SGHVS and CDR2 FNYEAQ.

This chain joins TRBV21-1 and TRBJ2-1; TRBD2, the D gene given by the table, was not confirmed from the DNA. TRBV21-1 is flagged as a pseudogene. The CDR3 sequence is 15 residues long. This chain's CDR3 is CASSNGGSSYNEQFF. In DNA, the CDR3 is TGTGCCAGCAGCAATGGCGGGAGTTCTTACAATGAGCAGTTCTTC.

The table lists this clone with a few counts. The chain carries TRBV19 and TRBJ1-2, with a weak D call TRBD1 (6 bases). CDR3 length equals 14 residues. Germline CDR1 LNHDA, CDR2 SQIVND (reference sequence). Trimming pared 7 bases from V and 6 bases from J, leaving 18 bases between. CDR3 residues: CASTVAGAVHGYTF. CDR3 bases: TGTGCCAGTACGGTGGCAGGGGCTGTACATGGCTACACCTTC.

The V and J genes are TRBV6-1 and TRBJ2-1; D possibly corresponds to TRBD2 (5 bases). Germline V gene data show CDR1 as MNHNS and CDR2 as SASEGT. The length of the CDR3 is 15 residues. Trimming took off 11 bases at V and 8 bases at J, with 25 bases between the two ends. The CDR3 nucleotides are TGTGCCGCTTCGCTCGCGCGGGCTACCATTTATGAGCAGTTCTTC. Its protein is CAASLARATIYEQFF.

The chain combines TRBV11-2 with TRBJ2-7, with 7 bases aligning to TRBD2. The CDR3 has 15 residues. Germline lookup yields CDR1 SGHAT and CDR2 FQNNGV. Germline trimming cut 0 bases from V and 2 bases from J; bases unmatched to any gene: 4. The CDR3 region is CASSLEASGAYEQYF. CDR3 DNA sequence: TGTGCCAGCAGCTTAGAGGCTAGCGGAGCCTACGAGCAGTACTTC.

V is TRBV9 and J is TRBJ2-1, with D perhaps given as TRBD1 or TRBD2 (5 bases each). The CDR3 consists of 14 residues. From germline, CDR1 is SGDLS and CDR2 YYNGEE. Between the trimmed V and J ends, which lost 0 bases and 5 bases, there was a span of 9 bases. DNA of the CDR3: TGTGCCAGCAGCGTAGTCGGGGACGACAATGAGCAGTTCTTC. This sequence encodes CASSVVGDDNEQFF.

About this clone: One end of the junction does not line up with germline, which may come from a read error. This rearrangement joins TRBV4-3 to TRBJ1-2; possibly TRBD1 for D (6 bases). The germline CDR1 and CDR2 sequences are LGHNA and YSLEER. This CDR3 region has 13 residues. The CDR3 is CASSHLGGNPPLF. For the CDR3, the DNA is TGCGCCAGCAGCCACCTAGGGGGAAATCCCCCCCTCTTC.